The TCR beta chain described here comes from a study of T cells and Merkel cell carcinoma outcomes. The study, taken as a whole, reports: In Merkel cell carcinoma, repertoire and T-cell density reportedly predicted outcomes.

Method: immunoSEQ multiplex PCR; TCRdb's copy keeps in-frame clones and lacks some. The profile shows about 2,000 clones, roughly 94% of them singletons. Notes on this clone: The antigen remains unidentified.

The germline gives CDR1 LNHDA, CDR2 SQIVND (reference sequence). Trimming removed 6 bases from V and 1 base from J, with 19 bases in between. The CDR3 consists of 17 residues. The clonotype was recovered from a human donor with Merkel cell carcinoma. Sequencing input: tumor tissue from Merkel cell carcinoma. V gene TRBV19 combines with J gene TRBJ2-1; D may be TRBD1 (6 bases). CDR3 residues: CASRGNRLGGSYNEQFF. In DNA, the CDR3 is TGTGCCAGTAGGGGGAATAGGCTAGGGGGTTCCTACAATGAGCAGTTCTTC.